Given below is one T cell receptor (beta chain) in context. Method: immunoSEQ multiplex PCR; TCRdb's copy keeps in-frame clones and lacks some. The profile covers about 47,000 clones, with around nine tenths appearing a single time and around 14% taken by the ten largest. The data derive from a study of OX40 agonist ivuxolimab in advanced cancers. The CDR3 totals 14 residues. The germline V gene has CDR1 SGHTA and CDR2 FQGNSA. Between the trimmed V and J ends, which lost 6 bases and 7 bases, there was a span of 17 bases. This TCR came from an adult with an advanced solid tumor such as melanoma, head and neck, liver or kidney cancer. The material sequenced was CD4+ or CD8+ T cells sorted from blood, taken in a trial of the OX40 agonist ivuxolimab. The chain is built from TRBV7-2 and TRBJ2-3; the D is unclear. The CDR3 region has the DNA TGTGCCAGCAGACCTGGATATGATCGGAATACGCAGTATTTT. It yields the protein CASRPGYDRNTQYF.